Listed below are T cell receptor beta chains from one sample, sequenced in a study of T-cell memory formation after mild COVID-19. TCRdb reprocessed the 5' RACE reads via MiXCR and lists one record per CDR3 protein. The table lists almost 350,000 distinct CDR3 sequences, 20% to 25% of them singletons. The sequencing input was PBMCs or a T cell subset sorted from them (not recorded which). The source of these receptors is a man between 18 and 29 years old who had mild COVID-19 (a few samples of this study predate the infection). Cell type and time point are not known. Both conserved end residues are trimmed from each CDR3. Each record gives: J gene, V gene, CDR3 protein.

j_gene: TRBJ1-2
v_gene: TRBV6-2/TRBV6-3
CDR3aa: ASSPDEGYGYT

j_gene: TRBJ2-2
v_gene: TRBV12-3/TRBV12-4
CDR3aa: ASSKQVSSGELF

j_gene: TRBJ1-2
v_gene: TRBV7-9
CDR3aa: ASSPGQPSTYGYT

j_gene: TRBJ2-3
v_gene: TRBV5-1
CDR3aa: ASSVAGVPDTQY

j_gene: TRBJ1-2
v_gene: TRBV11-2
CDR3aa: ASSPLEQTYGYT

j_gene: TRBJ2-6
v_gene: TRBV28
CDR3aa: ASSSREFKGSGANVLT

j_gene: TRBJ1-4
v_gene: TRBV4-2
CDR3aa: ASSQVWGTNEKLF

j_gene: TRBJ1-4
v_gene: TRBV27
CDR3aa: ASSFDRGLSNEKLF

j_gene: TRBJ2-7
v_gene: TRBV29-1
CDR3aa: SVTQGSYEQY

j_gene: TRBJ1-5
v_gene: TRBV12-3/TRBV12-4
CDR3aa: ASSLGQGRVSNQPQH

j_gene: TRBJ2-1
v_gene: TRBV7-6
CDR3aa: ASSLGWTSGGAHNEQF

j_gene: TRBJ2-7
v_gene: TRBV7-2
CDR3aa: ASSRPNSYEQY

j_gene: TRBJ2-1
v_gene: TRBV24-1
CDR3aa: ATSTLGVAGEYNEQF

j_gene: TRBJ2-3
v_gene: TRBV29-1
CDR3aa: SAEETDTQY

j_gene: TRBJ1-6
v_gene: TRBV7-6
CDR3aa: ASSLTSTGGWESYNSPLH

j_gene: TRBJ1-1
v_gene: TRBV6-5
CDR3aa: ASRPALGNTEAF

j_gene: TRBJ2-3
v_gene: TRBV6-5
CDR3aa: ASSYSGVDQADTQY

j_gene: TRBJ1-2
v_gene: TRBV4-2
CDR3aa: ASSPDQGNYGYT

j_gene: TRBJ1-5
v_gene: TRBV11-2
CDR3aa: ASTLTVHGGEPQH

j_gene: TRBJ1-2
v_gene: TRBV7-9
CDR3aa: ASTPRGGVGYGYT

j_gene: TRBJ2-4
v_gene: TRBV7-9
CDR3aa: ASSFLGGGTTKNIQY

j_gene: TRBJ1-2
v_gene: TRBV7-2
CDR3aa: ASSLAGGYGYT